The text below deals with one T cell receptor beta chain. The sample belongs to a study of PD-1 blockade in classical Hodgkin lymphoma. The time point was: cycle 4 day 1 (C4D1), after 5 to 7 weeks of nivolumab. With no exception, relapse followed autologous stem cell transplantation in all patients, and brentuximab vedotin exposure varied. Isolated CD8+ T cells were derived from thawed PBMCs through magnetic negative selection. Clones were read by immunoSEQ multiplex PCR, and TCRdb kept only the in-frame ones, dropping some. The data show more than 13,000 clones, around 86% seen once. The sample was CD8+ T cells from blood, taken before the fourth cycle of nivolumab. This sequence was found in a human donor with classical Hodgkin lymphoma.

The CDR3 loop is CASSQGNREIGDEQYF. The CDR3, as DNA: TGTGCCAGCAGCCAAGGGAACAGGGAGATAGGAGACGAGCAGTACTTC. V is TRBV4-2 and J is TRBJ2-7; D may be TRBD1 (6 bases). The germline V and J ends were trimmed by 1 base and 5 bases, with 18 bases remaining between them. The germline V gene encodes CDR1 LGHNA and CDR2 YNFKEQ. The CDR3 covers 16 residues.